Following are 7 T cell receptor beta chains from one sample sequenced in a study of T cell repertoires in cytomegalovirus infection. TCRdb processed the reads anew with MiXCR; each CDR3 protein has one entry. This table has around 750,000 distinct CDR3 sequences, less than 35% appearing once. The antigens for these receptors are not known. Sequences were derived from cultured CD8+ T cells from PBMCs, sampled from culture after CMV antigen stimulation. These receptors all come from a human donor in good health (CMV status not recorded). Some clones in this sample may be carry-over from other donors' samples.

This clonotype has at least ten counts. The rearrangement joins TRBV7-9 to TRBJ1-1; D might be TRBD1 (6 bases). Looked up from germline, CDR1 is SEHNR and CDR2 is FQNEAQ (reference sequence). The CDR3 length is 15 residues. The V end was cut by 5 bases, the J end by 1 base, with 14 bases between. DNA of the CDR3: TGTGCCAGCAGCAAAGGGGGAGTGGGGAACACTGAAGCTTTCTTT. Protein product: CASSKGGVGNTEAFF. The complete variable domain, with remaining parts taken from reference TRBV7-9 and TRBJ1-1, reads DTGVSQNPRHKITKRGQNVTFRCDPISEHNRLYWYRQTLGQGPEFLTYFQNEAQLEKSRLLSDRFSAERPKGSFSTLEIQRTEQGDSAMYLCASSKGGVGNTEAFFGQGTRLTVV.

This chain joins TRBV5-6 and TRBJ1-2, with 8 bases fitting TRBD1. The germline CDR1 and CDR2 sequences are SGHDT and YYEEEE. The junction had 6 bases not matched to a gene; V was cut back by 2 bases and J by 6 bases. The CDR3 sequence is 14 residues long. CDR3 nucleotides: TGTGCCAGCAGCTTAAGGGACAGGACTGATGGCTACACCTTC. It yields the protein CASSLRDRTDGYTF.

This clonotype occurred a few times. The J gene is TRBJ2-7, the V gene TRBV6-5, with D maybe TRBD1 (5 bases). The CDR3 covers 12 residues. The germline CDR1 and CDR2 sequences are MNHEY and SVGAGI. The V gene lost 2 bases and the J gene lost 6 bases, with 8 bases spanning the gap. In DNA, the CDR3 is TGTGCCAGCAGTTACCCCAGGGCCGAGCAGTACTTC. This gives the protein CASSYPRAEQYF.

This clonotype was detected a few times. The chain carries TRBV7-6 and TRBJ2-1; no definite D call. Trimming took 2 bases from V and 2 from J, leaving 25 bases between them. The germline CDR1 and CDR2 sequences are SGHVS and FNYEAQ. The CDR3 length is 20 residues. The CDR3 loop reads CASSLSPFAPLADTYNEQFF. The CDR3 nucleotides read TGTGCCAGCAGCTTATCCCCCTTCGCCCCATTGGCAGATACCTACAATGAGCAGTTCTTC.

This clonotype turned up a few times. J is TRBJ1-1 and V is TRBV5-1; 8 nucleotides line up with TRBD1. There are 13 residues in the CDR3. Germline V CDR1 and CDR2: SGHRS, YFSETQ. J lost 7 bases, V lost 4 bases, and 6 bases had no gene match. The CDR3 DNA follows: TGCGCCAGCAGCGCCAGGGGGCCGATTGAAGCTTTCTTT. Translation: CASSARGPIEAFF.

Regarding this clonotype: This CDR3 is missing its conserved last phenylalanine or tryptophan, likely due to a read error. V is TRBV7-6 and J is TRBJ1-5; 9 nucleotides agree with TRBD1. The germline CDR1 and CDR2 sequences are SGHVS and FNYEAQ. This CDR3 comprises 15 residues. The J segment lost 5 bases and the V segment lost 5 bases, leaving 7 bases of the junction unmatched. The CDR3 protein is CASSPLDRGDQPQHL. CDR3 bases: TGTGCCAGCAGCCCTTTGGACAGGGGAGATCAGCCCCAGCATCTT.

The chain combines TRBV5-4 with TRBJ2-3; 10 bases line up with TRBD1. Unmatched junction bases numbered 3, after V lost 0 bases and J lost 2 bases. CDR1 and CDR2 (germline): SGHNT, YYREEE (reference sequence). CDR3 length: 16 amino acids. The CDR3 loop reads CASSLDGQGVTDTQYF. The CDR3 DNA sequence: TGTGCCAGCAGCTTGGATGGACAGGGGGTCACAGATACGCAGTATTTT.